The present T cell receptor (beta chain) was sequenced within a study of molecular identifiers for immune sequencing clone quantification (dated by TCRdb to 2017 to 2018). In the study overall: In a replicate experiment, RNA from roughly 21,000 or 96,000 naive CD8 T cells was split into five aliquots, four of which were sequenced. The study was a methods study using CD8 T cells to benchmark molecular-identifier clustering-based TCR repertoire sequencing (MIDCIRS) and TCR RNA copy counting.

This clonotype occurred many times. Its recognized antigen is unknown. No base quality values were provided; no much bigger clone lies one nucleotide off. Broad study findings and their caveats: Naive libraries contained spiked-in Jurkat TCR RNA (roughly ten copies' worth), which is not part of the donor repertoire. Identical TCR molecules sharing a barcode could cause highly expanded clone sizes to be underestimated. When barcode sub-clustering was not used, chimeric consensus sequences inflated TCR diversity, with chimeras reaching as high as 47%. Spiked-in Jurkat TCR RNA equivalent to a single cell was reported to be detectable even among approximately 900,000 naive CD8 T cells. In CMV-specific effector cells, clones with more than 20 RNA copies accounted for over 99% of molecules, whereas in naive cells such clones accounted for under 1%. Modeling gave around 3 recovered TCR RNA copies per cell versus 8 to 10 by digital PCR, implying around 31% capture efficiency.

Cut back by 8 bases and 5 bases, the V and J ends lie 16 bases apart. The germline V gene encodes CDR1 MNHEY and CDR2 SMNVEV (reference sequence). The CDR3 holds 14 amino acids from the cysteine to the phenylalanine. Only the CDR3 DNA is retained, 42 bases long and in frame from the first base. Libraries of naive CD8 T cells were built from anywhere between about 20,000 and 1,000,000 sorted cells, with 10%, 30% or 50% of the purified RNA used. Naive CD8 T cells, defined as CD8+CD4-CCR7+CD45RA+, were FACS-sorted into RLT Plus buffer on a BD FACSAria II. To test detection sensitivity, Jurkat RNA equal to around 11 TCR copies was added to samples of 20,000-1,000,000 naive CD8 T cells. Enrichment of CD8 T cells was performed with RosetteSep CD8+ T Cell Enrichment Cocktail and Ficoll-Paque, after which ACK red cell lysis was carried out. Library preparation was by PCR. TCRdb lists the instrument as Illumina HiSeq 4000. Bulk TCR libraries were made following a previously described method, with the TCR primers given in Table S5. The Qiagen AllPrep DNA/RNA kit was used to purify total RNA. Before analysis, reads from multiple sequencing runs of one library were combined. Processing in the source paper ran as follows. Only reads with exact TCR constant sequence were kept, trimmed to 150 nt, and grouped by their 12-nt molecular barcodes. Within each barcode group, reads were sub-clustered at a 15% Levenshtein threshold, and quality-weighted consensus sequences were built per RNA molecule. Non-functional sequences were excluded, and lower-count sequences lying one edit away from another sequence were also excluded. Based on a fit of two negative binomial distributions, barcode sub-clusters having less than 20% of the maximum read count were discarded. In TCRdb, the public reads were trimmed at Q25 with fastp and aligned with MiXCR, with productive beta chains retained. Here each entry gathers all rows of one CDR3 protein and keeps the most common genes and DNA. These V and J calls are TCRdb output, not the study's own analysis. The sample yields approximately 500,000 distinct CDR3 sequences; about 21% were counted once. The top ten hold about 0.8% of the sample.

The chain is assembled from TRBV27 and TRBJ1-5; the best D guess is TRBD1, with 6 bases matching. This receptor was obtained from a human donor in good health. Some libraries in this study had Jurkat cell RNA spiked in. The material sequenced was naive CD8+ T cells from blood, with Jurkat cell RNA spiked in. The cell subset or site label corresponds to: FACS-sorted CD8+CD4-CCR7+CD45RA+ naive T cells. CDR3 protein: CASSPGVNYQPQHF. The nucleotide sequence is TGTGCCAGCTCACCAGGGGTCAACTATCAGCCCCAGCATTTT.